The 26 T cell receptor beta chains below all came from one sample that was sequenced in a study of cytomegalovirus exposure and HLA in healthy donors. Researchers ran the PCR with 60 Vbeta and 13 Jbeta primers. Profiling relied on immunoSEQ multiplex PCR, and the TCRdb table lists in-frame clones only, not all of them. The table has about 36,000 clones, 60% to 75% seen once; the top ten hold less than 8.5%. Sequencing was carried out using PBMCs. Every receptor here comes from a young man in good health and CMV-seronegative.

V is TRBV5-1 and J is TRBJ2-7, with TRBD2 as a possible D gene (6 bases). Trimming took 3 bases from V and 4 from J, leaving 11 bases between them. CDR1 SGHRS and CDR2 YFSETQ come from the germline V gene. This CDR3 comprises 13 residues. The CDR3 coding sequence is TGCGCCAGCAGCTCGGGAGCTCGTTACGAGCAGTACTTC. Translation: CASSSGARYEQYF. Full variable domain (outside the CDR3, taken from reference TRBV5-1 and TRBJ2-7): KAGVTQTPRYLIKTRGQQVTLSCSPISGHRSVSWYQQTPGQGLQFLFEYFSETQRNKGNFPGRFSGRQFSNSRSEMNVSTLELGDSALYLCASSSGARYEQYFGPGTRLTVT.

The gene calls are TRBV6-5 and TRBJ2-1, with D possibly matching TRBD1 (6 bases). CDR3 length equals 15 residues. In germline, CDR1 is MNHEY, CDR2 SVGAGI. The germline V and J ends were trimmed by 0 bases and 0 bases, with 6 bases remaining between them. The CDR3, as DNA: TGTGCCAGCAGTTACTCAGGGGGCTCCTACAATGAGCAGTTCTTC. It yields the protein CASSYSGGSYNEQFF.

The V call is TRBV28, the J call TRBJ2-5; weak D call: TRBD2 (6 bases). Trimming removed 6 bases from V and 4 bases from J, with 12 bases in between. CDR3 length: 13 residues. Germline-derived CDR1 and CDR2 are MDHEN and SYDVKM. CDR3 bases: TGTGCCAGCAGCCGGCGGGGCCCAGAGACCCAGTACTTC. This gives the protein CASSRRGPETQYF. The full variable domain, with the rest looked up from reference TRBV28 and TRBJ2-5, is DVKVTQSSRYLVKRTGEKVFLECVQDMDHENMFWYRQDPGLGLRLIYFSYDVKMKEKGDIPEGYSVSREKKERFSLILESASTNQTSMYLCASSRRGPETQYFGPGTRLLVL.

V gene TRBV5-1 combines with J gene TRBJ2-7; 8 positions agree with TRBD1. Germline V gene lookup returns CDR1 SGHRS and CDR2 YFSETQ. V was clipped by 2 bases and J by 3 bases; unmatched bases: 13. This CDR3 has 17 amino acids. CDR3 in amino acids: CASSLPLDRENYYEQYF. The CDR3, as DNA: TGCGCCAGCAGCTTACCCCTGGACAGGGAGAACTACTACGAGCAGTACTTC.

The chain carries TRBV5-4 and TRBJ1-2, with D possibly being TRBD1 (5 bases). The CDR3 has 13 residues. CDR1 SGHNT and CDR2 YYREEE come from the germline V gene (reference sequence). Deletions cut 1 base from V and 2 bases from J, with 6 bases between. The CDR3 DNA follows: TGTGCCAGCAGCTTGAAGGGGAACTATGGCTACACCTTC. The encoded protein is CASSLKGNYGYTF.

This chain links TRBV7-2 with TRBJ1-1, with unresolved D. V lost 6 bases to trimming and J lost 7 bases, with 15 bases between them. This CDR3 spans 13 amino acids. Germline V gene data show CDR1 as SGHTA and CDR2 as FQGNSA. CDR3 bases: TGTGCCAGCAGACTCACAGCCCGCAGTGAAGCTTTCTTT. Translation: CASRLTARSEAFF.

The V call is TRBV7-6, the J call TRBJ1-2, with D maybe TRBD1 (6 bases). Germline loops: CDR1 SGHVS, CDR2 FNYEAQ. Trimming cost V 5 bases and J 6 bases, with 16 bases left between them. This CDR3 is 14 amino acids long. DNA of the CDR3: TGTGCCAGCAGCCTCTATGGCAGGGGAGATGGCTACACCTTC. Protein: CASSLYGRGDGYTF.

The chain links TRBV6-5 to TRBJ1-1; D gene uncertain. The CDR3 consists of 13 residues. Trimming pared 7 bases from V and 11 bases from J, leaving 20 bases between. Germline CDR1 and CDR2: MNHEY and SVGAGI. The CDR3 here is CASKPTAFNGAFF. The CDR3, as DNA: TGTGCCAGCAAACCCACAGCCTTTAATGGGGCTTTCTTT.

The rearrangement joins TRBV7-8 to TRBJ1-2; D gene unclear. This CDR3 contains 16 residues. Trimming removed 3 bases at V and 0 bases at J, with 14 bases between. Per the germline V gene, CDR1 is SGHVS and CDR2 is FQNEAQ. CDR3 DNA: TGTGCCAGCAGCTTTTTCGGTAAGAAGACTAACTATGGCTACACCTTC. Amino acid sequence: CASSFFGKKTNYGYTF.

The chain recombines TRBV4-3 with TRBJ1-1, with TRBD1 matching 9 bases. The V and J ends lost 5 bases and 0 bases, in that order; junction bases with no gene match: 4. The germline gives CDR1 LGHNA, CDR2 YSLEER. The CDR3 has 15 residues. The CDR3 here is CASSDRGIVNTEAFF. CDR3 in DNA: TGCGCCAGCAGCGACAGGGGGATAGTGAACACTGAAGCTTTCTTT.

Comment on this clone: The identical CDR3 is also encoded by other nucleotide sequences in the sample. J is TRBJ1-6 and V is TRBV6-5; D is uncertain. Trimming pared 0 bases from V and 10 bases from J, leaving 4 bases between. This CDR3 region has 12 residues. The germline V gene encodes CDR1 MNHEY and CDR2 SVGAGI. Written as DNA, the CDR3 is TGTGCCAGCAGTTACTCCGGGTCACCCCTCCACTTT. As protein: CASSYSGSPLHF.

This clone was picked up a small number of times. This chain joins TRBV7-9 and TRBJ1-1; D not certain. Germline-derived CDR1 and CDR2 are SEHNR and FQNEAQ (reference sequence). V was clipped by 5 bases and J by 3 bases, with 10 bases between them. The CDR3 has 13 amino acids. The CDR3 here is CASSPWADTEAFF. The CDR3 region has the DNA TGTGCCAGCAGCCCGTGGGCTGACACTGAAGCTTTCTTT.

The chain recombines TRBV6-6 with TRBJ2-1, with D perhaps TRBD2 (6 bases). Germline values: CDR1 MNHNY, CDR2 SVGAGI (reference sequence). Trimming left V 11 bases short and J 2 bases short, with 13 bases between. There are 13 residues in the CDR3. CDR3 residues: CAGGREAYNEQFF. DNA for the CDR3: TGTGCCGGGGGTAGGGAGGCCTACAATGAGCAGTTCTTC.

The chain links TRBV28 to TRBJ1-2; a weak D match, TRBD1 (5 bases). The CDR3 consists of 15 residues. V was clipped by 4 bases and J by 6 bases, with 18 bases between them. The germline V gene encodes CDR1 MDHEN and CDR2 SYDVKM. In nucleotides, the CDR3 is TGTGCCAGCAGTTACCAGACGGCAGGGCTGGATGGCTACACCTTC. Translating it yields CASSYQTAGLDGYTF.

This chain links TRBV7-8 with TRBJ2-5; D perhaps matches TRBD2 (6 bases). The CDR3 has 14 residues. Between the trimmed V and J ends, which lost 6 bases and 5 bases, there was a span of 16 bases. Germline-derived CDR1 and CDR2 are SGHVS and FQNEAQ. The DNA of the CDR3 is TGTGCCAGCAGACAAGGGACTGGAATTGAGACCCAGTACTTC. Protein product: CASRQGTGIETQYF.

V is TRBV2 and J is TRBJ2-3; 9 nucleotides line up with TRBD2. Per the germline V gene, CDR1 is SNHLY and CDR2 is FYNNEI. Trimming cost V 1 base and J 7 bases; bases outside gene matches: 3. The CDR3 has 14 residues. Written as DNA, the CDR3 is TGTGCCAGCAGTGAAGGGACTAGCGTAAATACGCAGTATTTT. This encodes CASSEGTSVNTQYF.

The chain uses TRBV10-3 and TRBJ2-1; 7 bases line up with TRBD1. This CDR3 is built from 18 residues. Per germline, CDR1 ENHRY and CDR2 SYGVKD. V dropped 2 bases and J dropped 3; count of bases not matched to a gene: 13. CDR3 in DNA: TGTGCCATCAGTGAGAGCGGACAGGCCCAATCCCTCTACAATGAGCAGTTCTTC. It translates to CAISESGQAQSLYNEQFF.

In its sample, this clone was seen a few times. The CDR3 is CASSLFNGYTF. The CDR3 coding sequence is TGTGCCAGCAGCTTGTTTAATGGCTACACCTTC. This sequence joins TRBV5-6 and TRBJ1-2; no firm D call. The V end was cut by 1 base, the J end by 6 bases, with 4 bases between. Germline V gives CDR1 SGHDT, CDR2 YYEEEE. The CDR3 has 11 amino acids.

The chain joins TRBV5-1 to TRBJ1-2; TRBD1 matches at 7 bases. The CDR3 runs to 13 residues. CDR1 and CDR2 (germline): SGHRS, YFSETQ. The ends lost 8 bases at V and 4 bases at J; junction bases unmatched: 8. The CDR3 protein is CASTVRDSYGYTF. CDR3 in DNA: TGCGCCAGTACCGTCCGGGACAGCTATGGCTACACCTTC.

This clone came up a few times. The V call is TRBV5-6, the J call TRBJ2-7; TRBD1 matches at 8 bases. The germline gives CDR1 SGHDT, CDR2 YYEEEE. Trimming at V came to 2 bases and at J to 4 bases, leaving 5 bases not matched to a gene. The CDR3 runs to 14 residues. CDR3 coding DNA: TGTGCCAGCAGCTTCCGGGACAGGACGTACGAGCAGTACTTC. This translates into CASSFRDRTYEQYF.

CDR3 in DNA: TGCGCCAGCAGCCCCGGGTACGAGCAGTACTTC. Amino acid sequence: CASSPGYEQYF. V and J are TRBV4-1 and TRBJ2-7; no clear D. This CDR3 has 11 residues. V was trimmed by 4 bases and J by 4 bases, leaving 5 bases between them. Per the germline V gene, CDR1 is MGHRA and CDR2 is YSYEKL.

The chain recombines TRBV7-2 with TRBJ2-5; 8 bases map to TRBD1. Trimming took 4 bases from V and 4 from J; bases not matched to a gene: 2. There are 13 residues in the CDR3. Germline assignment: CDR1 SGHTA and CDR2 FQGNSA. The DNA of the CDR3 is TGTGCCAGCAGCTCCAGGGGGCGAGAGACCCAGTACTTC. Translated, it gives CASSSRGRETQYF.

By share, this clone ranks as medium-sized. The genes are TRBV5-1 and TRBJ2-2; tentatively, D is TRBD1 (5 bases). Germline CDR1 is SGHRS and CDR2 is YFSETQ. The CDR3 has 13 residues. Trimming removed 2 bases at V and 5 bases at J, with 7 bases between. CDR3 sequence (DNA): TGCGCCAGCAGCTTATCAGGGACCGGGGAGCTGTTTTTT. It codes for CASSLSGTGELFF.

By its share, this clone is medium-sized. The chain combines TRBV25-1 with TRBJ1-2, with 7 bases fitting TRBD1. The germline CDR1 and CDR2 sequences are MGHDK and SYGVNS. J was trimmed by 3 bases and V by 5 bases; bases with no gene match: 15. CDR3 length: 17 amino acids. CDR3 residues: CASSTLDGTVPDYGYTF. The DNA of the CDR3 is TGTGCCAGCAGTACCTTGGACGGGACAGTACCTGACTATGGCTACACCTTC.

This clone turned up a few times. The rearrangement joins TRBV19 to TRBJ2-7; TRBD1 matches at 7 bases. Germline V lookup: CDR1 LNHDA, CDR2 SQIVND (reference sequence). CDR3 length equals 14 residues. The V gene end was trimmed by 4 bases and the J gene end by 2 bases; junction bases not matched to a gene: 5. The CDR3 region has the DNA TGTGCCAGTAGTAAGGGGGCCACGACCTACGAGCAGTACTTC. Protein product: CASSKGATTYEQYF.

The J gene is TRBJ1-1, the V gene TRBV2, with 8 positions matching TRBD1. The CDR3 is 14 amino acids. Looked up from germline, CDR1 is SNHLY and CDR2 is FYNNEI. Unmatched junction bases numbered 7, after V lost 6 bases and J lost 4 bases. Here the CDR3 reads CASRGGQAITEAFF. The CDR3 region has the DNA TGTGCCAGCAGGGGGGGACAGGCCATCACTGAAGCTTTCTTT.